This record looks at one T cell receptor beta chain sequence and its context. Its antigen is not known. The data originate from a study of graft-versus-host responses after intestinal transplantation. Study-level information: Grafts were multivisceral, liver-intestinal, or isolated intestinal.

Broader study findings: GvH clone levels peaked in circulation, and this peak was associated with early post-transplant HvG declines.

The protocol was immunoSEQ multiplex PCR, while the TCRdb copy is restricted to in-frame clones and leaves out a portion. The table records some 90,000 clones, 85% to 95% of them present only once. The CDR3 consists of 15 residues. Trimming removed 2 bases from V and 0 bases from J, with 10 bases in between. From germline, CDR1 is MNHEY and CDR2 SVGAGI. The sequence was obtained from a human donor who was the organ donor for an intestinal transplant. J is TRBJ1-2 and V is TRBV6-5, with D tentatively TRBD1 (5 bases). The source was unstimulated CD8+ T cells sorted from spleen or lymph node cells, collected before transplant. The CDR3 region is CASSYVSGANYGYTF. The DNA for the CDR3 is TGTGCCAGCAGTTACGTCTCGGGGGCTAACTATGGCTACACCTTC.